This TCR beta chain was documented in a study of shared clonotypes between healthy human individuals. Generated by immunoSEQ multiplex PCR, the TCRdb table keeps only in-frame clones and is missing some. The sample shows 1,400,000 or so clones, roughly 98.5% of them seen only once. Per the germline V gene, CDR1 is LGHNA and CDR2 is YSLEER. V gave up 1 base and J gave up 4 bases; unmatched junction bases: 13. CDR3 length: 18 amino acids. The sequencing input was naive CD4+ T cells sorted from blood. As for subset: CD45RA+ positively selected. The sequence was collected from a man aged 30 to 39 in good health. The chain employs TRBV4-3 and TRBJ2-1, with TRBD1 matching over 7 bases. CDR3 DNA: TGCGCCAGCAGCCAAGCCGCAGGATACAGGGGCCCGTACAATGAGCAGTTCTTC. As protein: CASSQAAGYRGPYNEQFF.